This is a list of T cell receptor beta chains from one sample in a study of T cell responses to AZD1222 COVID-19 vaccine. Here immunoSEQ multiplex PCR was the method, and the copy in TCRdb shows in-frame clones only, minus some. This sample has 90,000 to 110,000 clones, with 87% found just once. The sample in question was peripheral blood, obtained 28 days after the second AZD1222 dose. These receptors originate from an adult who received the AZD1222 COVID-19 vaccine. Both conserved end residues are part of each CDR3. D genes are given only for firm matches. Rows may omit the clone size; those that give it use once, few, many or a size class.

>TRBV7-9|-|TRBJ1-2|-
TGTGCCAGCAGCCACCCTCAGGCGGGCTATGGCTACACCTTC
CASSHPQAGYGYTF
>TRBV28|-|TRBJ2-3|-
TGTGCCAGCAGTTCAAAACAATACCGCCATACGCAGTATTTT
CASSSKQYRHTQYF
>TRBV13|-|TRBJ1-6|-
TGTGCCAGCAGCTTACATCCGGAGGGATTCTCCTATAATTCACCCCTCCACTTT
CASSLHPEGFSYNSPLHF
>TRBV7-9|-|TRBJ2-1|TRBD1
TGTGCCAGCAGCCTACGGGAGACAGGGGGGAATGAGCAGTTCTTC
CASSLRETGGNEQFF
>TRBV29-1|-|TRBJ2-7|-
TGCAGCGTTGAAGAGGGGGCGGGGTCGAGGGAGCAGTACTTC
CSVEEGAGSREQYF
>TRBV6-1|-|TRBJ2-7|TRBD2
TGTGCCAGCAGTGAACGTAGCGGGGAGCACTACGAGCAGTACTTC
CASSERSGEHYEQYF
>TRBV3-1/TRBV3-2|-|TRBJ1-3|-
TGTGCCAGCAGCCAACCCCGGAGGGAGGCCCCAACAGAAGGAAACACCATATATTTT
CASSQPRREAPTEGNTIYF
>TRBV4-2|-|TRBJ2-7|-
TGTGCCAGCAGCACAGTGGGGACCACCTCCTACGAGCAGTACTTC
CASSTVGTTSYEQYF
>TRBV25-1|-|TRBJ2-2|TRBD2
TGTGCCAGCAGTGCCCGAGGTGGGCTAGCGGGAAACACCGGGGAGCTGTTTTTT
CASSARGGLAGNTGELFF
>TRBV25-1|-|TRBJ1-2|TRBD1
TGTGCCAGCAGTGAAAGGACAGGGAGCTATGGCTACACCTTC
CASSERTGSYGYTF
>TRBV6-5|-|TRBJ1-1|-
TGTGCCAGCAGCCGCGACAGAACTGAAGCTTTCTTT
CASSRDRTEAFF
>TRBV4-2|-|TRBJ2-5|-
TGTGCCAGCAGCTCGACGCTGGGCGGACAAGAGACCCAGTACTTC
CASSSTLGGQETQYF
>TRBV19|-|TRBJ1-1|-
TGTGCCAGTAGTGGATTGGGGGCGCAGAACACTGAAGCTTTCTTT
CASSGLGAQNTEAFF
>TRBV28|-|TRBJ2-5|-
TGTGCCAGCAGTCCGAACCAGGGGTCTCAAGAGACCCAGTACTTC
CASSPNQGSQETQYF
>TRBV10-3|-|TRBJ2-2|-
TGTGCCATCAGTGAGTCTAGCGGGAACACCGGGGAGCTGTTTTTT
CAISESSGNTGELFF
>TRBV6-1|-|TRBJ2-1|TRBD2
TGTGCCAGCAGTGAACGGCTAGCGGGAGCTTTTGAGCAGTTCTTC
CASSERLAGAFEQFF
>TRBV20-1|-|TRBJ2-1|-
TGCAGTGCCACCCTGAGGGGCGAGCAGTTCTTC
CSATLRGEQFF
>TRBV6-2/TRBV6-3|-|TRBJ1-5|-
TGTGCCAGCAGTTACGCAGGGAGGGACAATCAGCCCCAGCATTTT
CASSYAGRDNQPQHF
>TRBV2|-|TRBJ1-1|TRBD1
TGTGCCACACAGGGACAGGGGGTAGGTTACACTGAAGCTTTCTTT
CATQGQGVGYTEAFF
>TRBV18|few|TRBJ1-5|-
TGTGCCAGCTCACCCCGGGTCGAACCCGGAGCATATAGCAATCAGCCCCAGCATTTT
CASSPRVEPGAYSNQPQHF
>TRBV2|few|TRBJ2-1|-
TGTGCCAGTTTCGGACAACGACTCAACAATGAGCAGTTCTTC
CASFGQRLNNEQFF
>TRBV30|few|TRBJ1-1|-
TGTGCCTGGAGTGGGGTACGACTGAACACTGAAGCTTTCTTT
CAWSGVRLNTEAFF
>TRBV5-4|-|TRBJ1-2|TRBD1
TGTGCCAGCAGGCCCCGGGACAGGGGCAACTATGGCTACACCTTC
CASRPRDRGNYGYTF
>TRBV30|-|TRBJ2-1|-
TGTGCCTGGAGTGCTCTAGCTACTGAGCAGTTCTTC
CAWSALATEQFF
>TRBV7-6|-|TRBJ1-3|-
TGTGCCAGCAGCCTTATTTCTCAGGCAGGAAACACCATATATTTT
CASSLISQAGNTIYF
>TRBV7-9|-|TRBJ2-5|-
TGTGCCAGCAGCTTAAAGGGCCCTCGGGAGACCCAGTACTTC
CASSLKGPRETQYF
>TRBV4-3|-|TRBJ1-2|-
TGCGCCAGCAGCCAAGACGCCTTGGCGGGTGGCTACACCTTC
CASSQDALAGGYTF
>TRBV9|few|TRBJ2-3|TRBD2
TGTGCCAGCAGCACTTCTAGCGGGGGGCCGGTACATACGCAGTATTTT
CASSTSSGGPVHTQYF
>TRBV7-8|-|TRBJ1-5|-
TGTGCCAGCAGCTTAGTAAATTCTAGGGATAGCAATCAGCCCCAGCATTTT
CASSLVNSRDSNQPQHF
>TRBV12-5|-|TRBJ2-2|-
TGTGCTAGTGGAACCCGACGGACCGGGGAGCTGTTTTTT
CASGTRRTGELFF
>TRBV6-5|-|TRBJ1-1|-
TGTGCCAGCAGTTACGTATCACCGACCGTGAACACTGAAGCTTTCTTT
CASSYVSPTVNTEAFF
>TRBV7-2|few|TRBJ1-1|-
TGTGCCAGCAGCTTAGACGTGGGGAGGGTGAACACTGAAGCTTTCTTT
CASSLDVGRVNTEAFF
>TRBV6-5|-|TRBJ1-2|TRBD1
TGTGCCAGCAGTCGGGACAGAGCTGGCTACACCTTC
CASSRDRAGYTF
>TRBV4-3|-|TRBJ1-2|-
TGCGCCAGCAGCCAAGGGGAAGCCCCAACAGCTAACTATGGCTACACCTTC
CASSQGEAPTANYGYTF
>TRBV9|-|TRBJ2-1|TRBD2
TGTGCCAGCAGCCCTTGGGACTACGCGGTGAATGAGCAGTTCTTC
CASSPWDYAVNEQFF
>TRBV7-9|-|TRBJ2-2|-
TGTGCCAGCAGCTTAGATTACGGTAACACCGGGGAGCTGTTTTTT
CASSLDYGNTGELFF
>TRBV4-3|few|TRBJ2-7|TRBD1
TGCGCCAGCAGCCAAGGGACAGGGATCTACGAGCAGTACTTC
CASSQGTGIYEQYF
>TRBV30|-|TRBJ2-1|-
TGTGCCTGGAGTGTAACAGCTGAGCAGTTCTTC
CAWSVTAEQFF
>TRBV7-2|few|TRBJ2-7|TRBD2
TGTGCCAGCAGCTTAGCTACGGAACTAGCGGGAGCCCCATACGAGCAGTACTTC
CASSLATELAGAPYEQYF
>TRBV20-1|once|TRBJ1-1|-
TGCAGTGCAATGCCAGACAAAGCTTTCTTT
CSAMPDKAFF